The T cell receptor beta chain under discussion was sequenced for a study of blood T cell repertoires in COVID-19. Study background: PBMCs, B-cell-depleted T cells, or T cells provided the cDNA or gDNA that made up the material.

Measured with immunoSEQ multiplex PCR; TCRdb has only the in-frame clones, and not every one. The sample gives more than 300,000 clones, around 90% of which show up once; more than 0.85% is in the top ten. Trimming took 5 bases from V and 4 from J, leaving 11 bases between them. Germline loops: CDR1 SGHTA, CDR2 FQGTGA. CDR3 length: 13 residues. The sequence was obtained from a woman aged 35 to 49 with COVID-19, enrolled during active disease. The material sequenced was peripheral blood. This chain joins TRBV7-3 and TRBJ1-1; tentatively, D is TRBD1 (5 bases). CDR3 in DNA: TGTGCCAGCAGCACCGGTGGGGCCACTGAAGCTTTCTTT. Amino acids: CASSTGGATEAFF. The full variable domain, rest sourced from reference TRBV7-3 and TRBJ1-1, is GAGVSQTPSNKVTEKGKYVELRCDPISGHTALYWYRQSLGQGPEFLIYFQGTGAADDSGLPNDRFFAVRPEGSVSTLKIQRTERGDSAVYLCASSTGGATEAFFGQGTRLTVV.